This T cell receptor beta chain was found in a study of blood T cells in healthy people across ages. The V gene's germline CDR1 is LNHDA and CDR2 SQIVND (reference sequence). CDR3 length: 14 residues. V gave up 5 bases and J gave up 6 bases; unmatched junction bases: 3. Study results and caveats: PBMC samples, being unsorted, prevented any conclusive comparison of naive and antigen-experienced cells.

Combining a sample-barcoded 5' primer with a J-beta primer mix, a second PCR ran for roughly 6 to 12 cycles. TCRdb analysed the 5' RACE reads with MiXCR anew, one entry per CDR3 protein. This repertoire shows over a million distinct CDR3 sequences, 35% to 55% found once; its top ten account for about 19%. As to this clonotype: Its antigen is as yet unknown.

The chain combines TRBV19 with TRBJ2-1; 11 nucleotides match TRBD2. The sample was blood. The source of this sequence is a woman aged 55-70 years in good health. The CDR3 loop is CASSSTSGINEQFF. The CDR3 DNA follows: TGTGCCAGTAGTTCGACTAGCGGGATCAATGAGCAGTTCTTC.